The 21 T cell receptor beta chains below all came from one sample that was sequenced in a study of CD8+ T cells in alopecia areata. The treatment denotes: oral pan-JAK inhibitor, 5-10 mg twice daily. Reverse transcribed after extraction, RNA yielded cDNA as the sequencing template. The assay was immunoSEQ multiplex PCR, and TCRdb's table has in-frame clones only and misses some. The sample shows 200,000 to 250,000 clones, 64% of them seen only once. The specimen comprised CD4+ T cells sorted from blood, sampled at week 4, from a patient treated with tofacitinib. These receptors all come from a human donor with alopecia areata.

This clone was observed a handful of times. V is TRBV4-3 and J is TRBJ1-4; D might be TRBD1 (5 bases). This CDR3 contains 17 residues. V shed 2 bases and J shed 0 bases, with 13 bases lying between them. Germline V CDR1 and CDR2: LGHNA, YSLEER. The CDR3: CASSQSMQGATNEKLFF. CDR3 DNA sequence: TGCGCCAGCAGCCAAAGTATGCAGGGTGCAACTAATGAAAAACTGTTTTTT.

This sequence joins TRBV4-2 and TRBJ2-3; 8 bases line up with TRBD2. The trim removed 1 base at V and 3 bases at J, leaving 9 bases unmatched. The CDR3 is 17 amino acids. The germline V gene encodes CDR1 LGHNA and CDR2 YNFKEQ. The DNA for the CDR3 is TGTGCCAGCAGCCAAGCTAGGGAGCGGGGGTTTACAGATACGCAGTATTTT. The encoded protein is CASSQARERGFTDTQYF.

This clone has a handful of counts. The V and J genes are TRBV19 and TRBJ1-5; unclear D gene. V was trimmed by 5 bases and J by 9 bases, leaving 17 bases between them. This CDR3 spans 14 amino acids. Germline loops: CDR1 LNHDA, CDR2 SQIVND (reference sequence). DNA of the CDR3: TGTGCCAGTAGTGCCTCGGGATCTTCTCCGCCCCAGCATTTT. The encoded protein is CASSASGSSPPQHF.

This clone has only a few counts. In DNA, the CDR3 is TGCGCCAGCAGCTTGGGTCGGGGTGGCACAGATACGCAGTATTTT. Translating it yields CASSLGRGGTDTQYF. This sequence joins TRBV5-1 and TRBJ2-3, with a tentative D call TRBD2 (5 bases). The CDR3 totals 15 residues. Deletions cut 0 bases from V and 1 base from J, with 9 bases between. CDR1 is SGHRS, CDR2 YFSETQ, per germline.

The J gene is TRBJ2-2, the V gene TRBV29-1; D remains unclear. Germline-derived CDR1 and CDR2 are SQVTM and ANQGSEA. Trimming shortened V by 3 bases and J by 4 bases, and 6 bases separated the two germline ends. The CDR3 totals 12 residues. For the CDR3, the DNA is TGCAGCGTTGAGCTGGGCACCGGGGAGCTGTTTTTT. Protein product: CSVELGTGELFF.

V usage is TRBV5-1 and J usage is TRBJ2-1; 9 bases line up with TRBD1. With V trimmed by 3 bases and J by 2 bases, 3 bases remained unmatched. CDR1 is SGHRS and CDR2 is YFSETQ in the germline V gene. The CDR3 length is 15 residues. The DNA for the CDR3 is TGCGCCAGCAGCTCGCGACAGGGGGCCTACAATGAGCAGTTCTTC. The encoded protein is CASSSRQGAYNEQFF.

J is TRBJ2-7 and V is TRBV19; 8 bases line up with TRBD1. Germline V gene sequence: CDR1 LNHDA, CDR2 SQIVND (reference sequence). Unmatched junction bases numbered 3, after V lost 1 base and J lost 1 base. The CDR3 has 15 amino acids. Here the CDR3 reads CASSIGWTGSYEQYF. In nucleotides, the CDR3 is TGTGCCAGTAGTATAGGCTGGACAGGGTCCTACGAGCAGTACTTC.

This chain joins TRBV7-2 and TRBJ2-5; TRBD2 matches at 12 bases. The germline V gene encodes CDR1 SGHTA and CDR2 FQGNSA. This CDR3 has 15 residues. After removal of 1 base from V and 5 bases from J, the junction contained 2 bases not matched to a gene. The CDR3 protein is CASSLDGTSGETQYF. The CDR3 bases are TGTGCCAGCAGCTTAGATGGGACTAGCGGGGAGACCCAGTACTTC.

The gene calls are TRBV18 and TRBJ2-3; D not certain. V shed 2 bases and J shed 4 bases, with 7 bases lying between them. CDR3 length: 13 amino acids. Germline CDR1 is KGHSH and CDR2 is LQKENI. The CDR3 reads CASSPSGPDTQYF. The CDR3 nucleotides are TGTGCCAGCTCACCATCGGGTCCAGATACGCAGTATTTT.

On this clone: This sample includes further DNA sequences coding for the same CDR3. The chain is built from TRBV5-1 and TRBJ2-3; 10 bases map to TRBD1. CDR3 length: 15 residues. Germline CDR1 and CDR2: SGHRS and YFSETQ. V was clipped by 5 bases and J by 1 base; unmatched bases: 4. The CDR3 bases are TGCGCCAGCAGTTCCGGGACAGGGGGCACAGATACGCAGTATTTT. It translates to CASSSGTGGTDTQYF.

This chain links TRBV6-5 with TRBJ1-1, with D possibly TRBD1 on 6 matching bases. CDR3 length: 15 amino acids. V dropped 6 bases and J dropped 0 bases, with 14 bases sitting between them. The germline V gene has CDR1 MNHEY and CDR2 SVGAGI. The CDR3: CASSRGRVMNTEAFF. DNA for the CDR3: TGTGCCAGCAGCCGGGGGCGGGTTATGAACACTGAAGCTTTCTTT.

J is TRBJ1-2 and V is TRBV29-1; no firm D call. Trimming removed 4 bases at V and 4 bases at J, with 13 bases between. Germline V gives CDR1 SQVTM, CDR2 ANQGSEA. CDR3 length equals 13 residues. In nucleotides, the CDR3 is TGCAGCGTTGTCGGCAGGATGGGCTATGGCTACACCTTC. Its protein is CSVVGRMGYGYTF. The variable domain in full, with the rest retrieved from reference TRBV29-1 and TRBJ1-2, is SAVISQKPSRDICQRGTSLTIQCQVDSQVTMMFWYRQQPGQSLTLIATANQGSEATYESGFVIDKFPISRPNLTFSTLTVSNMSPEDSSIYLCSVVGRMGYGYTFGSGTRLTVV.

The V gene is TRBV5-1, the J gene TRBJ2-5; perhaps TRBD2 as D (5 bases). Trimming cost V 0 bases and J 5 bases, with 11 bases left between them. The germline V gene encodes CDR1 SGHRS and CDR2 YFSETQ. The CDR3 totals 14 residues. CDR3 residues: CASSLAGFEETQYF. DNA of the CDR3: TGCGCCAGCAGCTTGGCGGGATTTGAGGAGACCCAGTACTTC.

The CDR3 loop is CASNNKGAPPYEQYF. CDR3 DNA sequence: TGTGCCAGCAATAATAAGGGGGCGCCCCCCTACGAGCAGTACTTC. V and J are TRBV28 and TRBJ2-7; TRBD1 matches 7 bases. This CDR3 has 15 amino acids. After removal of 7 bases from V and 2 bases from J, the junction contained 11 bases not matched to a gene. Per the germline V gene, CDR1 is MDHEN and CDR2 is SYDVKM.

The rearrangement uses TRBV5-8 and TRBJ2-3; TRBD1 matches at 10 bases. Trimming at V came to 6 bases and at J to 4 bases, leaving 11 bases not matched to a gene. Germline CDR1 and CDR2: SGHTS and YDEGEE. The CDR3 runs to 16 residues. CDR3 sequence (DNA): TGTGCCAGCACCACCTATGGGACAGGGGCGGCAGATACGCAGTATTTT. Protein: CASTTYGTGAADTQYF.

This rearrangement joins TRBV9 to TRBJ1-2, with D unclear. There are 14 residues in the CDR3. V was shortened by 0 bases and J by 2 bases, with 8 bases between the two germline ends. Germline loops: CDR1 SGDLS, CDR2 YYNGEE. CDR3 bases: TGTGCCAGCAGCGTAGGGACGGCCAACTATGGCTACACCTTC. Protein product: CASSVGTANYGYTF.

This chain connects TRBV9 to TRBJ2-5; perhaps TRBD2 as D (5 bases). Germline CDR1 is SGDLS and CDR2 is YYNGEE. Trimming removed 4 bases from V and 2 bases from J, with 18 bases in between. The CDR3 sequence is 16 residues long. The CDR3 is CASSPAGRWSQETQYF. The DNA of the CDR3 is TGTGCCAGCAGCCCGGCGGGCAGGTGGTCTCAAGAGACCCAGTACTTC.

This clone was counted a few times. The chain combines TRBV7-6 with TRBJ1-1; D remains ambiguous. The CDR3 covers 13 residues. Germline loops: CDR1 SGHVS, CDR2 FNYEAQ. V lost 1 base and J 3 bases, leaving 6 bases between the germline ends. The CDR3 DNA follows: TGTGCCAGCAGCTTAGGACCGGACACTGAAGCTTTCTTT. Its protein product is CASSLGPDTEAFF.

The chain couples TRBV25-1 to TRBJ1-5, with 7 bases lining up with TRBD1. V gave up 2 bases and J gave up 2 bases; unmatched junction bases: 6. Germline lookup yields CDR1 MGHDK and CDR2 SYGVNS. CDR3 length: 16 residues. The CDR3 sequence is CASSEGVGTGNQPQHF. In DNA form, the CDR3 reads TGTGCCAGCAGTGAAGGGGTTGGGACAGGCAATCAGCCCCAGCATTTT.

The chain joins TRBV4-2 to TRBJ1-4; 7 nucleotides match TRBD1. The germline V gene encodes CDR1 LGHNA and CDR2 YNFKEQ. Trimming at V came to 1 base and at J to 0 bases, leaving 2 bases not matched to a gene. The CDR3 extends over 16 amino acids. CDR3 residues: CASSQGGTATNEKLFF. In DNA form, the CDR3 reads TGTGCCAGCAGCCAAGGTGGGACAGCAACTAATGAAAAACTGTTTTTT.

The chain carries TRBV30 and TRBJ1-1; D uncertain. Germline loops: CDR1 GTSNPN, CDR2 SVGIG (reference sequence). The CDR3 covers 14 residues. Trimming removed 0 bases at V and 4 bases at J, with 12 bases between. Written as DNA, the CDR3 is TGTGCCTGGAGTGTACATGGCCTTACCACTGAAGCTTTCTTT. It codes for CAWSVHGLTTEAFF.